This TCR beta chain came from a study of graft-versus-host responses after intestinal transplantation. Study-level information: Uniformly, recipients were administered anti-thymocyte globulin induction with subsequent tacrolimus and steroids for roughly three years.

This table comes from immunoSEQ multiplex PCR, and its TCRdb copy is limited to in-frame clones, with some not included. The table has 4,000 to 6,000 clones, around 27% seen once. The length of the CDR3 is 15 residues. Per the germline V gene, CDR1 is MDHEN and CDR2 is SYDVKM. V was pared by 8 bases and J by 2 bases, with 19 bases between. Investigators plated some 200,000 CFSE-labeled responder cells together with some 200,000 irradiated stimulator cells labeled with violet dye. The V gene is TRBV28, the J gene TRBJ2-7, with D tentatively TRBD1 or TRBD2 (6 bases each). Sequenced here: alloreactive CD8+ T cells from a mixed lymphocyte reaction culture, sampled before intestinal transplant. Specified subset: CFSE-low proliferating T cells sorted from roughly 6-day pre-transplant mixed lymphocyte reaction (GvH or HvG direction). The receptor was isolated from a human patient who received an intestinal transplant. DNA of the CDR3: TGTGCCAGCGATACCCGAAATGGGGGGCCCTACGAGCAGTACTTC. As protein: CASDTRNGGPYEQYF.